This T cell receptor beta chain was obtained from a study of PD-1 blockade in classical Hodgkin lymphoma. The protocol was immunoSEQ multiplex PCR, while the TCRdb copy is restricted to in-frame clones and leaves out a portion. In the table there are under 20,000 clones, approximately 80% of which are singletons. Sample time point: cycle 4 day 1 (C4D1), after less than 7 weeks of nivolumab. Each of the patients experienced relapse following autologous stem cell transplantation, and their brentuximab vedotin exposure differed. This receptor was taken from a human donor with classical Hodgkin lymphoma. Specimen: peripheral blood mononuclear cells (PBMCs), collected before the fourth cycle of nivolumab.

The CDR3 DNA is TGTGCCAGCAGCCGCATTAATTCACCCCTCCACTTT. Protein: CASSRINSPLHF. V and J are TRBV7-9 and TRBJ1-6; no reliable D call. Germline CDR1 SEHNR, CDR2 FQNEAQ (reference sequence). V shed 5 bases and J shed 6 bases, with 5 bases lying between them. There are 12 residues in the CDR3.